A selection of T cell receptor beta chains follows, all from one sample in a study of low-dose radiotherapy and immunotherapy resistance in tumors. TCRdb called the reads again in MiXCR, with one record for every CDR3 protein. Seen here are approximately 100,000 distinct CDR3 sequences, less than 25% observed once, and the top ten hold about 4%. Sequencing was performed on PBMCs, taken after low-dose radiotherapy plus immunotherapy. The source of these receptors is a male donor with prostate cancer. Each CDR3 is given with its conserved first and last residue. D genes are given only for firm matches. Clone size is shown for a subset of rows, as once, few, many or a class of expanded clone.

J: TRBJ2-2
size: many
D: NA
V: TRBV5-6
CDR3: CASSLLGADTGELFF
DNA: TGTGCCAGCAGCTTATTGGGGGCCGACACCGGGGAGCTGTTTTTT

J: TRBJ1-1
size: many
D: NA
V: TRBV3-1
CDR3: CASSQRWSTEAFF
DNA: TGTGCCAGCAGCCAAAGGTGGAGCACTGAAGCTTTCTTT

J: TRBJ2-2
size: NA
D: TRBD2
V: TRBV5-4
CDR3: CASSGPLAGGTGELFF
DNA: TGTGCCAGCAGCGGTCCACTCGCGGGGGGTACCGGGGAGCTGTTTTTT

J: TRBJ1-5
size: many
D: NA
V: TRBV30
CDR3: CAWSVGRNSNQPQHF
DNA: TGTGCCTGGAGTGTGGGGAGAAATAGCAATCAGCCCCAGCATTTT

J: TRBJ2-3
size: NA
D: TRBD1
V: TRBV24-1
CDR3: CATSEQGSVDTQYF
DNA: TGTGCCACCAGTGAACAGGGGTCGGTGGATACGCAGTATTTT

J: TRBJ1-5
size: many
D: TRBD1
V: TRBV6-2/TRBV6-3
CDR3: CASRPQGASQPQHF
DNA: TGTGCCAGCAGACCACAGGGGGCGTCTCAGCCCCAGCATTTT

J: TRBJ2-7
size: many
D: TRBD2
V: TRBV13
CDR3: CASSGTSGAGYEQYF
DNA: TGTGCCAGCAGCGGAACGAGCGGGGCCGGCTACGAGCAGTACTTC

J: TRBJ2-3
size: many
D: NA
V: TRBV10-3
CDR3: CAISESKSGRGTWYYF
DNA: TGTGCCATCAGTGAGTCGAAATCTGGTAGAGGGACCTGGTATTATTTT

J: TRBJ2-7
size: many
D: NA
V: TRBV4-1
CDR3: CASSQAQLAVEQYF
DNA: TGCGCCAGCAGCCAAGCGCAACTAGCCGTCGAGCAGTACTTC

J: TRBJ2-2
size: NA
D: NA
V: TRBV7-9
CDR3: CASSSLRANTGELFF
DNA: TGTGCCAGCAGCTCGTTAAGGGCGAACACCGGGGAGCTGTTTTTT

J: TRBJ2-7
size: many
D: NA
V: TRBV7-9
CDR3: CASSPSSNSYEQYF
DNA: TGTGCCAGCAGCCCGTCGTCCAATTCCTACGAGCAGTACTTC

J: TRBJ2-1
size: NA
D: TRBD2
V: TRBV5-1
CDR3: CASSLESGGSYEQFF
DNA: TGCGCCAGCAGCTTGGAGAGCGGGGGCAGCTATGAGCAGTTCTTC

J: TRBJ2-4
size: many
D: NA
V: TRBV3-1
CDR3: CASSQDYSSIQYF
DNA: TGTGCCAGCAGCCAAGATTACAGTAGCATTCAGTACTTC

J: TRBJ1-5
size: many
D: NA
V: TRBV5-4
CDR3: CASSLDTGQPQHF
DNA: TGTGCCAGCAGCTTGGACACGGGTCAGCCCCAGCATTTT

J: TRBJ2-2
size: many
D: TRBD1
V: TRBV13
CDR3: CASSFRGTGYTGELFF
DNA: TGTGCCAGCAGCTTTAGAGGGACAGGGTACACCGGGGAGCTGTTTTTT

J: TRBJ2-7
size: many
D: NA
V: TRBV29-1
CDR3: CSVTRDNSYEQYF
DNA: TGCAGCGTTACTCGGGACAACTCCTACGAGCAGTACTTC

J: TRBJ2-5
size: few
D: NA
V: TRBV5-1
CDR3: CASSLEGRVYKETQYF
DNA: TGCGCCAGCAGCTTGGAGGGTCGGGTCTACAAAGAGACCCAGTACTTC

J: TRBJ1-5
size: NA
D: NA
V: TRBV6-2/TRBV6-3
CDR3: CASSAPALNQPQHF
DNA: TGTGCCAGCAGTGCCCCGGCCCTAAATCAGCCCCAGCATTTT

J: TRBJ2-1
size: many
D: NA
V: TRBV28
CDR3: CASGSGSFYNEQFF
DNA: TGTGCCAGCGGCTCAGGGTCCTTTTACAATGAGCAGTTCTTC

J: TRBJ2-1
size: NA
D: TRBD2
V: TRBV12-3/TRBV12-4
CDR3: CASSPQGAGGYNEQFF
DNA: TGTGCCAGCAGTCCCCAGGGAGCGGGGGGTTACAATGAGCAGTTCTTC

J: TRBJ2-7
size: NA
D: NA
V: TRBV2
CDR3: CASRNRQSSYEQYF
DNA: TGTGCCAGCAGAAATAGGCAAAGCTCCTACGAGCAGTACTTC

J: TRBJ2-3
size: many
D: NA
V: TRBV12-3/TRBV12-4
CDR3: CASSLTGAVTDTQYF
DNA: TGTGCCAGCAGCCTGACCGGGGCCGTCACAGATACGCAGTATTTT

J: TRBJ2-1
size: many
D: NA
V: TRBV20-1
CDR3: CSGLRGRYNEQFF
DNA: TGCAGCGGCCTGAGGGGCCGATACAATGAGCAGTTCTTC

J: TRBJ1-1
size: many
D: NA
V: TRBV12-3/TRBV12-4
CDR3: CASSPPPGAFF
DNA: TGTGCCAGCAGTCCCCCCCCGGGAGCTTTCTTT

J: TRBJ2-5
size: NA
D: TRBD2
V: TRBV19
CDR3: CASRTGGGPQETQYF
DNA: TGTGCCAGTAGGACGGGGGGTGGACCGCAAGAGACCCAGTACTTC

J: TRBJ1-4
size: many
D: NA
V: TRBV18
CDR3: CASSPPGQENEKLFF
DNA: TGTGCCAGCTCACCACCAGGGCAGGAGAATGAAAAACTGTTTTTT

J: TRBJ2-1
size: few
D: TRBD2
V: TRBV5-1
CDR3: CASSFGQASGSNEQFF
DNA: TGCGCCAGCAGCTTTGGTCAGGCTAGCGGAAGCAATGAGCAGTTCTTC